These 14 T cell receptor beta chains originate from one sample sequenced in a study of T cell repertoires in cytomegalovirus infection. From the reads, TCRdb called clonotypes with MiXCR, one entry per CDR3 protein. The profile covers 600,000 to 800,000 distinct CDR3 sequences, with 24% appearing a single time and roughly 8% taken by the ten largest. The sequenced material came from CD8+ T cells from PBMCs. These TCRs come from a human donor in good health (CMV status not recorded). Some clones in this sample may be carry-over from other donors' samples.

The sample holds one count of this clonotype. A much larger clone differs by one base, so this may be a read error. This chain uses TRBV2 with TRBJ1-5, with D uncertain. Looked up from germline, CDR1 is SNHLY and CDR2 is FYNNEI. The CDR3 is made up of 14 amino acids. The CDR3 region has the DNA TGTGTCAGCAAGAAGGAGGGAGGCCATGAGCCCCAGCATTTT. It yields the protein CVSKKEGGHEPQHF.

The chain combines TRBV20-1 with TRBJ2-1, with 13 nucleotides matching TRBD2. V lost 0 bases and J lost 8; bases outside the gene matches: 19. Looked up from germline, CDR1 is DFQATT and CDR2 is SNEGSKA (reference sequence). The CDR3 is 20 residues long. For the CDR3, the DNA is TGCAGTGCTAGAGACTCGTCTCCGGGACTAGCGGGGTTTTATGAGGATGAGCAGTTCTTC. Its protein is CSARDSSPGLAGFYEDEQFF.

This clonotype was recorded at least ten times. The rearrangement joins TRBV7-3 to TRBJ1-1; D is uncertain. CDR3 length: 14 amino acids. V was shortened by 1 base and J by 2 bases, with 8 bases between the two germline ends. CDR1 is SGHTA, CDR2 FQGTGA, per germline. The DNA of the CDR3 is TGTGCCAGCAGCTTAAATGGGGTTAACACTGAAGCTTTCTTT. Residues: CASSLNGVNTEAFF.

Worth noting for this clonotype: One end of the junction varies from germline; a read error may be responsible. V and J are TRBV6-6 and TRBJ1-6; 9 nucleotides align to TRBD1. This CDR3 has 16 amino acids. Germline lookup yields CDR1 MNHNY and CDR2 SVGAGI (reference sequence). The CDR3: CASRTRTGANNSPHHF. CDR3 DNA: TGTGCCAGCAGAACGAGGACAGGGGCCAATAATTCACCCCACCACTTT.

This clonotype was recorded at least ten times. This chain connects TRBV7-2 to TRBJ2-5; D is uncertain. V lost 2 bases and J lost 5, with 15 bases in between. Germline loops: CDR1 SGHTA, CDR2 FQGNSA. The CDR3 length is 15 residues. The CDR3 DNA sequence: TGTGCCAGCAGCTTAAACGATTTTACGAGGGAGACCCAGTACTTC. Protein: CASSLNDFTRETQYF.

This clonotype has a handful of counts. The J gene is TRBJ2-3, the V gene TRBV7-9; D gene uncertain. The CDR3 has 16 residues. Trimming stripped 5 bases from V and 0 bases from J, with 15 bases between. In germline, CDR1 is SEHNR, CDR2 FQNEAQ (reference sequence). DNA for the CDR3: TGTGCCAGCAGCCCCAGAGCCCGCACTAGCACAGATACGCAGTATTTT. This codes for CASSPRARTSTDTQYF.

V and J are TRBV28 and TRBJ2-5; possibly TRBD2 for D (5 bases). With 3 bases removed from V and 1 base from J, the gap between germline ends came to 12 bases. CDR1 and CDR2 from the germline V gene are MDHEN and SYDVKM. The CDR3 extends over 15 amino acids. This CDR3 reads CASSLFPGSQETQYF. The CDR3, as DNA: TGTGCCAGCAGTTTGTTCCCGGGGAGCCAAGAGACCCAGTACTTC.

The J gene is TRBJ2-3, the V gene TRBV7-6; TRBD2 is a possible D gene (5 bases). CDR3 length: 15 amino acids. Germline loops: CDR1 SGHVS, CDR2 FNYEAQ. V dropped 5 bases and J dropped 11 bases, with 23 bases sitting between them. This CDR3 reads CASSEGLRVLNRQYF. The CDR3 nucleotides read TGTGCCAGCAGCGAAGGCTTGAGGGTTCTTAATAGGCAGTATTTT.

This clonotype showed up just a few times. The chain combines TRBV29-1 with TRBJ1-4; D is possibly TRBD1 (6 bases). CDR1 is SQVTM, CDR2 ANQGSEA, per germline. This CDR3 comprises 10 residues. V was pared by 3 bases and J by 12 bases, with 8 bases between. The CDR3 DNA reads TGCAGCGTTGAGAGGGGGGAACTGTTTTTT. This encodes CSVERGELFF.

This clonotype was seen repeatedly, ten times or more. V and J are TRBV5-5 and TRBJ2-7; 9 nucleotides match TRBD1. Germline CDR1 reads SGHKS; CDR2 reads YYEKEE (reference sequence). V trimming: 4 bases; J trimming: 4 bases; junction bases outside the gene matches: 6. The CDR3 extends over 14 amino acids. The CDR3 region has the DNA TGTGCCAGCAGCGAGGGACAGGGCATATACGAGCAGTACTTC. It yields the protein CASSEGQGIYEQYF.

The V and J genes are TRBV29-1 and TRBJ2-2; 9 bases fit TRBD1. Per the germline V gene, CDR1 is SQVTM and CDR2 is ANQGSEA. With 1 base clipped from V and 6 bases from J, the junction kept 3 bases outside the gene matches. CDR3 size: 14 residues. For the CDR3, the DNA is TGCAGCGTTGAAGTGGGACAGGGTGCCGGGGAGCTGTTTTTT. Its translation: CSVEVGQGAGELFF.

CDR3 coding DNA: TGCAGCGTTGAACAGGAGGGCCAGCCCCAGCATTTT. This translates into CSVEQEGQPQHF. The rearrangement uses TRBV29-1 and TRBJ1-5; D is unclear. Trimming took 2 bases from V and 7 from J, leaving 9 bases between them. Germline assignment: CDR1 SQVTM and CDR2 ANQGSEA. This CDR3 is built from 12 residues.

The chain joins TRBV9 to TRBJ2-7; tentative D call: TRBD2 (5 bases). Germline V gene lookup returns CDR1 SGDLS and CDR2 YYNGEE. The CDR3 sequence is 16 residues long. The V and J ends lost 0 bases and 4 bases respectively, with 17 bases between them. The CDR3 bases are TGTGCCAGCAGCGTAGGGAGGCCGGACGGAGATTACGAGCAGTACTTC. Residues: CASSVGRPDGDYEQYF.

The V call is TRBV20-1, the J call TRBJ1-4; the match to TRBD1 covers 8 bases. In germline, CDR1 is DFQATT, CDR2 SNEGSKA (reference sequence). CDR3 length equals 15 residues. The J segment lost 7 bases and the V segment lost 3 bases, leaving 10 bases of the junction unmatched. The CDR3 region is CSARQDRVGSEKLFF. DNA of the CDR3: TGCAGTGCTAGGCAGGACAGGGTTGGAAGTGAAAAACTGTTTTTT.